A selection of T cell receptor beta chains follows, all from one sample in a study of breast tumors, draining lymph nodes, adjacent tissues. Using its own MiXCR run on the multiplex PCR reads, TCRdb lists one record per CDR3 protein. The table shows tens of thousands of distinct CDR3 sequences, with approximately 63% occurring only once. Sequenced material: breast tumor tissue. These TCRs come from a female donor with breast cancer. Some clones in this sample may be carry-over from other donors' samples. Each CDR3 is given with its conserved first and last residue. D genes are given only for firm matches. Rows may omit the clone size; those that give it use once, few, many or a size class.

>.|TRBJ1-4|.|TRBV7-6
TGTGCCAGCAGCTCGGACACTGTCAGAGGTGAAAAACTGTTTTTT
CASSSDTVRGEKLFF
>.|TRBJ2-5|.|TRBV7-6
TGTGCCAGCAGAAAGGGGGAGGGCTGGGGACAGACCCAGTACTTC
CASRKGEGWGQTQYF
>TRBD1|TRBJ2-5|many|TRBV4-1
TGCGCCAGCAGCCAATCGGGACAGGGGGAGACCCAGTACTTC
CASSQSGQGETQYF
>TRBD2|TRBJ2-3|.|TRBV9
TGTGCCAGCAGCGTAGAGGCTAGCGGGGGAGATACGCAGTATTTT
CASSVEASGGDTQYF
>.|TRBJ2-3|.|TRBV19
TGTGCCAGTAGAGGGGTACTAGAGGCAGGTACGCAGTATTTT
CASRGVLEAGTQYF
>.|TRBJ2-3|.|TRBV7-9
TGTGCCAGCAGCCCAGGACCAAGTGATACGCAGTATTTT
CASSPGPSDTQYF
>.|TRBJ1-2|.|TRBV4-1
TGCGCCAGCAGCCAAGGTGAGGGCGATGGCTACACCTTC
CASSQGEGDGYTF
>TRBD2|TRBJ2-1|.|TRBV7-2
TGTGCCAGCAGCTCTTGGACTAGCGGGAGTAATGAGCAGTTCTTC
CASSSWTSGSNEQFF
>TRBD1|TRBJ2-1|many|TRBV3-1
TGTGCCAGCAGCCAAGTTGGAGGCAGGGGGCTAGGAAATGAGCAGTTCTTC
CASSQVGGRGLGNEQFF
>.|TRBJ2-7|.|TRBV5-1
TGCGCCAGCAGCCCTGGCCGCAGAGCCCACGAGCAGTACTTC
CASSPGRRAHEQYF
>TRBD2|TRBJ2-1|.|TRBV3-1
TGTGCCAGCAGTCGAGCGGGAGGGGCTCGGGATGAGCAGTTCTTC
CASSRAGGARDEQFF
>.|TRBJ2-3|.|TRBV2
TGTGCCAGCAGGATGGCCAGCACAGATACGCAGTATTTT
CASRMASTDTQYF
>TRBD1|TRBJ1-4|.|TRBV20-1
TGCAGTGCTGGACAGGGGGCAACTAATGAAAAACTGTTTTTT
CSAGQGATNEKLFF
>.|TRBJ2-6|.|TRBV10-2
TGCGCCAGCTCCGCTGGTTCTGGACGGATGACTTTC
CASSAGSGRMTF
>.|TRBJ2-7|.|TRBV5-5
TGTGCCAGCAGTTGGGACCCCTCTTACGAGCAGTACTTC
CASSWDPSYEQYF
>TRBD2|TRBJ2-7|.|TRBV20-1
TGCAGTGCCCAACTAGCGCCCTTTCCCCCCGAGCAGTACTTC
CSAQLAPFPPEQYF
>.|TRBJ2-7|many|TRBV10-2
TGCGCCAGCAGTGAGTCGGGTAGAATCACCTACGAGCAGTACTTC
CASSESGRITYEQYF
>.|TRBJ2-5|once|TRBV7-9
TGTGCCAGCAGCTCTAGGCCTACGGGAGTGGGGACCCAGTACTTC
CASSSRPTGVGTQYF
>.|TRBJ2-3|.|TRBV29-1
TGCAGCGTTGAAGGACCCTTCCCGCAGTATTTT
CSVEGPFPQYF
>TRBD1|TRBJ2-3|.|TRBV7-9
TGTGCCAGCAGCCCGGGACAGGGGGCGGTGGATACGCAGTATTTT
CASSPGQGAVDTQYF
>.|TRBJ2-2|many|TRBV7-3
TGTGCCAGCGCGTCAGGCACCGGGGAGCTGTTTTTT
CASASGTGELFF
>.|TRBJ2-2|few|TRBV5-1
TGCGCCAGCAGCTTGGAGGGGTATGAAACCGGGGAGCTGTTTTTT
CASSLEGYETGELFF
>.|TRBJ2-7|medium-sized|TRBV10-3
TGTGCCGCCTCACAGTTAACCTACGAGCAGTACTTC
CAASQLTYEQYF
>TRBD1|TRBJ1-1|.|TRBV10-3
TGTGCCATCAGTAACCCGACAGGGAGAAACACTGAAGCTTTCTTT
CAISNPTGRNTEAFF
>TRBD1|TRBJ2-5|.|TRBV7-3
TGTGCCAGCAGCGCCACGGCCGGGACAGGGTCGGAGACCCAGTACTTC
CASSATAGTGSETQYF
>.|TRBJ2-7|.|TRBV18
TGTGCCAGCTCACCACCATCTCACGAGCAGTACTTC
CASSPPSHEQYF
>.|TRBJ2-3|.|TRBV24-1
TGTGCCACCAGTCAGGCCACAGATACGCAGTATTTT
CATSQATDTQYF
>.|TRBJ1-6|.|TRBV10-3
TGTGCCATCAGTGAGTCGGTCAATTCACCCCTCCACTTT
CAISESVNSPLHF
>.|TRBJ1-2|.|TRBV29-1
TGCAGCGTTGGGGGCGGTAACTATGGCTACACCTTC
CSVGGGNYGYTF
>.|TRBJ1-2|.|TRBV12-3/TRBV12-4
TGTGCCAGCAGTTTAGAGACAGGCACCTATCACTATGGCTACACCTTC
CASSLETGTYHYGYTF
>.|TRBJ1-5|.|TRBV2
TGTGCCAGCAGTGAAGCGTTTTACAGGATTAGCAATCAGCCCCAGCATTTT
CASSEAFYRISNQPQHF
>TRBD1|TRBJ1-2|.|TRBV2
TGTGCCAGCAGTGCGGAGACAGGGGAGAGCCACACCTTC
CASSAETGESHTF
>TRBD1|TRBJ2-7|.|TRBV4-3
TGCGCCAGCAGCCAAGATCCCCAGGGGGCAGCCGACTACGAGCAGTACTTC
CASSQDPQGAADYEQYF
>.|TRBJ2-7|.|TRBV6-5
TGTGCCAGCAGTTACAGGGATCGCTACGAGCAGTACTTC
CASSYRDRYEQYF
>.|TRBJ1-1|.|TRBV5-6
TGTGCCAGCAGCCGGACAGTTAACACTGAAGCTTTCTTT
CASSRTVNTEAFF
>.|TRBJ2-7|.|TRBV20-1
TGCAGTGCTATGTGGACTGGCTGGAGCTACGAGCAGTACTTC
CSAMWTGWSYEQYF
>TRBD2|TRBJ2-7|.|TRBV15
TGTGCCACCAGCAGAATGGGGACTAGCGGGGGGGTCTACGAGCAGTACTTC
CATSRMGTSGGVYEQYF
>.|TRBJ2-2|.|TRBV7-2
TGTGCCAGCAGCTTACTCACAGGGGAGCTGTTTTTT
CASSLLTGELFF
>TRBD1|TRBJ2-5|few|TRBV20-1
TGCAGTGCTTACCGGGACAGGGGTCGGGAGACCCAGTACTTC
CSAYRDRGRETQYF
>.|TRBJ1-6|.|TRBV20-1
TGCAGTGCGGGGACCTCCACGGATTCACCCCTCCACTTT
CSAGTSTDSPLHF
>.|TRBJ1-2|.|TRBV2
TGTGCCAGCACCACTAGGGAAGGAAACTCTAACTATGGCTACACCTTC
CASTTREGNSNYGYTF
>.|TRBJ2-3|.|TRBV7-9
TGTGCCAGCAGCCTTGGGTCTAGCACAGATACGCAGTATTTT
CASSLGSSTDTQYF
>TRBD1|TRBJ2-5|.|TRBV20-1
TGCAGTGCTAGAGTTCGACAGGGGCTCGGGGGCCGTGACCAAGAGACCCAGTACTTC
CSARVRQGLGGRDQETQYF